These 30 T cell receptor beta chains came from one sample sequenced in a study of early T cells in non-severe SARS-CoV-2 infection. In TCRdb, the 5' RACE reads were re-called with MiXCR into one record per CDR3 protein. Among some 90,000 distinct CDR3 sequences listed, more than 13% were seen once. Sequenced input: whole blood. The receptors were gathered from an adult who was a healthcare worker with PCR-confirmed SARS-CoV-2 infection or an uninfected control (not recorded which).

Written as DNA, the CDR3 is TGTGCCACCCGCTTATGGGAGTACGAGCAGTACTTC. Its protein product is CATRLWEYEQYF. The chain uses TRBV28 and TRBJ2-7; a weak D match, TRBD2 (5 bases). Germline CDR1 reads MDHEN; CDR2 reads SYDVKM. The CDR3 length is 12 residues. Trimming removed 10 bases at V and 4 bases at J, with 14 bases between.

The J gene is TRBJ1-1, the V gene TRBV5-1; D is uncertain. Germline V gene data show CDR1 as SGHRS and CDR2 as YFSETQ. CDR3 length: 13 residues. V was pared by 5 bases and J by 5 bases, with 13 bases between. The CDR3 coding sequence is TGCGCCAGCAGTACCCCGGGGTGGACTGAAGCTTTCTTT. Protein sequence: CASSTPGWTEAFF.

The sample holds a few counts of this clonotype. V usage is TRBV13 and J usage is TRBJ2-3; D is perhaps TRBD2 (6 bases). The ends were cut back, 4 bases at V and 4 bases at J, with 15 bases in the middle. The CDR3 totals 15 residues. Germline V lookup: CDR1 PRHDT, CDR2 FYEKMQ (reference sequence). The chain's CDR3 is CASSSGARGSDTQYF. The CDR3 DNA follows: TGTGCCAGCAGCTCGGGAGCAAGGGGATCAGATACGCAGTATTTT.

This clonotype was seen ten or more times. The chain carries TRBV28 and TRBJ1-5, with unresolved D. Trimming removed 8 bases at V and 6 bases at J, with 11 bases between. CDR1 is MDHEN and CDR2 is SYDVKM in the germline V gene. This CDR3 spans 12 amino acids. In DNA form, the CDR3 reads TGTGCCAGCGCCCTGAATCGTCAGCCCCAGCATTTT. Translation: CASALNRQPQHF.

The table lists this clonotype with a few counts. The chain uses TRBV15 and TRBJ2-1; D gene ambiguous. V was clipped by 7 bases and J by 5 bases, with 9 bases between them. Germline values: CDR1 LNHNV, CDR2 YYDKDF (reference sequence). The CDR3 consists of 12 residues. The CDR3 nucleotides read TGTGCCACCATTTTAGGAGACAATGAGCAGTTCTTC. Amino acids: CATILGDNEQFF. The full variable domain, its missing parts supplied by reference TRBV15 and TRBJ2-1, is DAMVIQNPRYQVTQFGKPVTLSCSQTLNHNVMYWYQQKSSQAPKLLFHYYDKDFNNEADTPDNFQSRRPNTSFCFLDIRSPGLGDTAMYLCATILGDNEQFFGPGTRLTVL.

This chain connects TRBV29-1 to TRBJ2-5; D is unclear. Per the germline V gene, CDR1 is SQVTM and CDR2 is ANQGSEA. CDR3 size: 10 residues. V lost 4 bases and J 2 bases, leaving 2 bases between the germline ends. The CDR3 region is CSVGQETQYF. DNA of the CDR3: TGCAGCGTTGGACAAGAGACCCAGTACTTC.

This clonotype was detected only a few times. CDR3 loop: CASSMGTVMGTQYF. The DNA for the CDR3 is TGTGCCAGCTCTATGGGGACGGTGATGGGGACCCAGTACTTC. The J gene is TRBJ2-5, the V gene TRBV6-5; D is tentatively TRBD1 or TRBD2 (5 bases each). Trimming left V 8 bases short and J 7 bases short, with 20 bases between. This CDR3 has 14 residues. The germline V gene encodes CDR1 MNHEY and CDR2 SVGAGI.

This chain uses TRBV7-2 with TRBJ1-6; D is undetermined. Trimming left V 9 bases short and J 0 bases short, with 9 bases between. Germline V gives CDR1 SGHTA, CDR2 FQGNSA. This CDR3 has 14 residues. The CDR3 is CASRIGSYNSPLHF. The CDR3 DNA follows: TGTGCCAGTAGAATTGGCTCCTATAATTCACCCCTCCACTTT. The full variable domain, its missing parts supplied by reference TRBV7-2 and TRBJ1-6, is GAGVSQSPSNKVTEKGKDVELRCDPISGHTALYWYRQSLGQGLEFLIYFQGNSAPDKSGLPSDRFSAERTGGSVSTLTIQRTQQEDSAVYLCASRIGSYNSPLHFGNGTRLTVT.

The V gene is TRBV18, the J gene TRBJ2-7; 12 bases map to TRBD2. CDR1 and CDR2 (germline): KGHSH, LQKENI. The CDR3 is made up of 14 amino acids. J lost 6 bases, V lost 6 bases, and 6 bases had no gene match. The chain's CDR3 is CASSGLAGLGEQYF. The DNA for the CDR3 is TGTGCCAGCTCGGGACTAGCGGGCTTGGGCGAGCAGTACTTC.

V is TRBV20-1 and J is TRBJ1-1, with 7 bases fitting TRBD1. The V and J ends lost 1 base and 3 bases, in that order; junction bases with no gene match: 5. CDR1 and CDR2 (germline): DFQATT, SNEGSKA (reference sequence). The CDR3 spans 14 residues. CDR3 sequence reads: CSARGTDRDTEAFF. The CDR3 nucleotides read TGCAGTGCTAGAGGGACAGACAGGGACACTGAAGCTTTCTTT.

Many counts were recorded for this clonotype. This sequence joins TRBV19 and TRBJ2-1; the D is unclear. Trimming cost V 7 bases and J 4 bases, with 8 bases left between them. CDR1 is LNHDA, CDR2 SQIVND, per germline (reference sequence). The CDR3 is 12 amino acids. As DNA, the CDR3 is TGTGCCAGTAATGATATGTACAATGAGCAGTTCTTC. Translated: CASNDMYNEQFF.

The table lists this clonotype with a few counts. V gene TRBV11-2 combines with J gene TRBJ1-2, with D hard to call. CDR1 and CDR2 from the germline V gene are SGHAT and FQNNGV. V lost 5 bases and J 5 bases, leaving 18 bases between the germline ends. The CDR3 extends over 15 amino acids. CDR3 in amino acids: CASSQIRRTDYGYTF. In DNA form, the CDR3 reads TGTGCCAGCAGCCAAATCCGACGGACCGATTATGGCTACACCTTC. The full variable domain, rest sourced from reference TRBV11-2 and TRBJ1-2, is EAGVAQSPRYKIIEKRQSVAFWCNPISGHATLYWYQQILGQGPKLLIQFQNNGVVDDSQLPKDRFSAERLKGVDSTLKIQPAKLEDSAVYLCASSQIRRTDYGYTFGSGTRLTVV.

The chain links TRBV10-3 to TRBJ2-7; 9 nucleotides line up with TRBD2. CDR1 and CDR2 from the germline V gene are ENHRY and SYGVKD. This CDR3 has 12 residues. The V gene end was trimmed by 8 bases and the J gene end by 4 bases; junction bases not matched to a gene: 3. The chain's CDR3 is CAIQAGGYEQYF. CDR3 sequence (DNA): TGTGCCATCCAAGCGGGAGGTTACGAGCAGTACTTC.

This chain joins TRBV2 and TRBJ2-5; D tentatively fits TRBD1 or TRBD2 (5 bases each). The V end lost 7 bases, the J end lost 4 bases, and 10 bases lay between the germline ends. Per germline, CDR1 SNHLY and CDR2 FYNNEI. CDR3 length: 12 residues. The CDR3 reads CASTGSLETQYF. DNA of the CDR3: TGTGCCAGCACAGGGAGTTTAGAGACCCAGTACTTC.

This clonotype was seen a few times. The chain links TRBV28 to TRBJ2-2, with 14 bases lining up with TRBD2. Germline loops: CDR1 MDHEN, CDR2 SYDVKM. J lost 2 bases, V lost 2 bases, and 13 bases had no gene match. This CDR3 has 21 residues. CDR3 amino acids: CASSLGALRLAGGINTGELFF. As DNA, the CDR3 is TGTGCCAGCAGTTTAGGAGCCTTGAGACTAGCGGGAGGGATCAACACCGGGGAGCTGTTTTTT.

The chain combines TRBV9 with TRBJ2-3, with 7 nucleotides matching TRBD1. This CDR3 region has 15 residues. Germline CDR1 is SGDLS and CDR2 is YYNGEE. Unmatched junction bases numbered 7, after V lost 0 bases and J lost 6 bases. CDR3 loop: CASSVGQGIGDTQYF. In DNA, the CDR3 is TGTGCCAGCAGCGTAGGACAGGGCATTGGGGATACGCAGTATTTT.

The CDR3 nucleotides are TGTGCCACAGCCGGACAGCCTAGCACAGATACGCAGTATTTT. Encoded protein: CATAGQPSTDTQYF. The rearrangement joins TRBV24-1 to TRBJ2-3; a possible D gene is TRBD1 (6 bases). Trimming removed 10 bases from V and 0 bases from J, with 13 bases in between. The CDR3 length is 14 residues. The germline gives CDR1 KGHDR, CDR2 SFDVKD.

The chain has TRBV7-2 and TRBJ2-3; D might be TRBD1 (6 bases). V lost 3 bases and J lost 1, with 14 bases in between. This CDR3 has 16 residues. Germline values: CDR1 SGHTA, CDR2 FQGNSA. Written as DNA, the CDR3 is TGTGCCAGCAGCTTGAGGGGATCAGGGGGCACAGATACGCAGTATTTT. Encoded protein: CASSLRGSGGTDTQYF.

This rearrangement joins TRBV28 to TRBJ1-2; D unresolved. Germline V lookup: CDR1 MDHEN, CDR2 SYDVKM. This CDR3 is built from 13 residues. The V gene lost 6 bases and the J gene lost 4 bases, with 12 bases spanning the gap. This chain's CDR3 is CASRSESTYGYTF. CDR3 nucleotide sequence: TGTGCCAGCAGGTCAGAATCTACCTATGGCTACACCTTC.

The sample holds a few counts of this clonotype. The rearrangement links TRBV18 to TRBJ2-2; 11 bases match TRBD2. Losses at the gene ends were 7 bases for V and 6 bases for J; bases not matched to a gene: 16. Germline loops: CDR1 KGHSH, CDR2 LQKENI. The CDR3 is made up of 18 amino acids. In DNA, the CDR3 is TGTGCCAGCTGCCCGAGACTAGCGGGGACGTCGAGGCCCGGGGAGCTGTTTTTT. Translation gives CASCPRLAGTSRPGELFF.

The gene calls are TRBV10-2 and TRBJ2-3, with D perhaps TRBD2 (5 bases). The CDR3 is 13 residues long. The V gene's germline CDR1 is WSHSY and CDR2 SAAADI. The V end was cut by 6 bases, the J end by 1 base, with 8 bases between. The CDR3 nucleotides are TGCGCCAGCAGCGGGGATCGCACAGATACGCAGTATTTT. It encodes CASSGDRTDTQYF.

This clonotype has ten or more counts. The gene calls are TRBV5-4 and TRBJ2-3; 8 bases agree with TRBD1. Germline-derived CDR1 and CDR2 are SGHNT and YYREEE (reference sequence). The CDR3 contains 15 residues. The V segment lost 3 bases and the J segment 1 base; nucleotides outside the gene matches: 4. The CDR3 DNA follows: TGTGCCAGCAGCTGGTCAGGGGGCGGCACAGATACGCAGTATTTT. It translates to CASSWSGGGTDTQYF.

This chain joins TRBV13 and TRBJ1-5; D not resolved. Germline CDR1 PRHDT, CDR2 FYEKMQ (reference sequence). Trimming took off 1 base at V and 2 bases at J, with 3 bases between the two ends. CDR3 length: 13 amino acids. CDR3 sequence (DNA): TGTGCCAGCAGCTTAGACCGCAATCAGCCCCAGCATTTT. Encoded protein: CASSLDRNQPQHF.

The chain links TRBV28 to TRBJ2-1; 10 nucleotides match TRBD2. The germline V gene encodes CDR1 MDHEN and CDR2 SYDVKM. The CDR3 loop spans 13 amino acids. V was pared by 6 bases and J by 5 bases, with 1 base of the junction left unmatched. The CDR3, as DNA: TGTGCCAGCAGAGGGACTAGCGACAATGAGCAGTTCTTC. Translating it yields CASRGTSDNEQFF.

The chain's CDR3 is CASTRQNSPLHF. The CDR3 nucleotides are TGTGCCAGCACCAGACAGAATTCACCCCTCCACTTT. The rearrangement links TRBV11-2 to TRBJ1-6, with D possibly TRBD1 on 5 matching bases. Germline CDR1 and CDR2: SGHAT and FQNNGV. V lost 7 bases, J lost 7 bases, and 8 bases lay in between. The CDR3 totals 12 residues. The full variable domain, rest sourced from reference TRBV11-2 and TRBJ1-6, is EAGVAQSPRYKIIEKRQSVAFWCNPISGHATLYWYQQILGQGPKLLIQFQNNGVVDDSQLPKDRFSAERLKGVDSTLKIQPAKLEDSAVYLCASTRQNSPLHFGNGTRLTVT.

This clonotype came up a few times. The chain combines TRBV2 with TRBJ2-7; D possibly corresponds to TRBD2 (6 bases). The CDR3 sequence is 12 residues long. The germline V and J ends were trimmed by 11 bases and 6 bases, with 17 bases remaining between them. Germline loops: CDR1 SNHLY, CDR2 FYNNEI. CDR3 in DNA: TGTGCCGGAGGGGCGGACGGGCCCGAGCAGTACTTC. This encodes CAGGADGPEQYF.

This clonotype is a singleton in its sample. The chain uses TRBV6-2 or TRBV6-3 and TRBJ2-5; D is unclear. The germline gives CDR1 MNHEY, CDR2 SVGEGT. Trimming removed 7 bases from V and 3 bases from J, with 9 bases in between. The CDR3 sequence is 12 residues long. The CDR3 DNA sequence: TGTGCCAGCACCCAACGGGAAGAGACCCAGTACTTC. As protein: CASTQREETQYF.

This clonotype was detected many times. V and J are TRBV28 and TRBJ2-7; perhaps TRBD1 as D (5 bases). CDR1 MDHEN and CDR2 SYDVKM come from the germline V gene. CDR3 length equals 13 residues. The V gene lost 7 bases and the J gene lost 5 bases, with 15 bases spanning the gap. The CDR3 DNA reads TGTGCCAGCACCTTAGGGGCCAGGGACGAGCAGTACTTC. Its protein product is CASTLGARDEQYF. The full variable domain, with the rest looked up from reference TRBV28 and TRBJ2-7, is DVKVTQSSRYLVKRTGEKVFLECVQDMDHENMFWYRQDPGLGLRLIYFSYDVKMKEKGDIPEGYSVSREKKERFSLILESASTNQTSMYLCASTLGARDEQYFGPGTRLTVT.

The chain recombines TRBV20-1 with TRBJ2-2; 7 nucleotides line up with TRBD2. This CDR3 comprises 14 residues. V was clipped by 3 bases and J by 2 bases; unmatched bases: 3. Looked up from germline, CDR1 is DFQATT and CDR2 is SNEGSKA (reference sequence). The CDR3: CSASTGGNTGELFF. In nucleotides, the CDR3 is TGCAGTGCTAGTACGGGGGGAAACACCGGGGAGCTGTTTTTT.

The gene calls are TRBV21-1 and TRBJ1-1. TRBV21-1 is a pseudogene locus. This CDR3 contains 13 residues. Written as DNA, the CDR3 is TGTGCCAGCAGCAAACCAGCGATCACTGAAGCTTTCTTT. Translation: CASSKPAITEAFF.